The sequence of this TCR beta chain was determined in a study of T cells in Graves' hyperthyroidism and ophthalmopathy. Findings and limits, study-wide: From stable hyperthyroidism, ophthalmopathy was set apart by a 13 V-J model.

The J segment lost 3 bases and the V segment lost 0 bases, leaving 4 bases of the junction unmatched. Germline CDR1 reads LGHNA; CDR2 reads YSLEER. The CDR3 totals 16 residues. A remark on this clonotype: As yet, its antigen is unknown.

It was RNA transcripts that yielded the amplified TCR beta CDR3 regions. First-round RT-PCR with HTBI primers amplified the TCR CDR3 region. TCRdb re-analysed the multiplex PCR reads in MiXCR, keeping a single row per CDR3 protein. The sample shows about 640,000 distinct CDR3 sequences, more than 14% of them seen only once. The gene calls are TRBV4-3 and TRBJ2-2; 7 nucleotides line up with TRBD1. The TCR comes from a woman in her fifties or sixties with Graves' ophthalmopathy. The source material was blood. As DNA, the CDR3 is TGCGCCAGCAGCCAAGATTTAGGGGGCGACACCGGGGAGCTGTTTTTT. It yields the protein CASSQDLGGDTGELFF.